This T cell receptor (beta chain) comes out of a study of CD8 T cells in Susac syndrome. Sequencing targeted TCR beta in T cells from blood (CD8+ and CD4+). The multiple sclerosis controls comprised treatment-naive patients whose relapsing-remitting disease was stable or active. RNA was extracted with the RNeasy kit, and a quantity of 0.5 to 1 ug was reverse transcribed using random hexamers. The amplification used immunoSEQ multiplex PCR on TCR beta CDR3; it spanned 54 Vbeta and 13 Jbeta. Each CDR3 protein gets one entry after TCRdb re-called the immunoSEQ multiplex PCR reads with MiXCR. The sample records about 160,000 distinct CDR3 sequences, 94% being singletons. Note on this clonotype: What it recognizes is unknown.

CDR3 size: 15 residues. Germline CDR1 and CDR2: SGHRS and YFSETQ. V was trimmed by 0 bases and J by 6 bases, leaving 16 bases between them. Study observations and caveats: The study acknowledged a relatively small number of individuals in its TCR sequencing and HLA analysis.

Sequenced material: CD4+ T cells from PBMCs. The genes are TRBV5-1 and TRBJ2-7, with D uncertain. This receptor was obtained from a human donor with multiple sclerosis. Here the CDR3 DNA reads TGCGCCAGCAGCTTGGCCGCGACGTTTGCCTCCGAGCAGTACTTC. This encodes CASSLAATFASEQYF.